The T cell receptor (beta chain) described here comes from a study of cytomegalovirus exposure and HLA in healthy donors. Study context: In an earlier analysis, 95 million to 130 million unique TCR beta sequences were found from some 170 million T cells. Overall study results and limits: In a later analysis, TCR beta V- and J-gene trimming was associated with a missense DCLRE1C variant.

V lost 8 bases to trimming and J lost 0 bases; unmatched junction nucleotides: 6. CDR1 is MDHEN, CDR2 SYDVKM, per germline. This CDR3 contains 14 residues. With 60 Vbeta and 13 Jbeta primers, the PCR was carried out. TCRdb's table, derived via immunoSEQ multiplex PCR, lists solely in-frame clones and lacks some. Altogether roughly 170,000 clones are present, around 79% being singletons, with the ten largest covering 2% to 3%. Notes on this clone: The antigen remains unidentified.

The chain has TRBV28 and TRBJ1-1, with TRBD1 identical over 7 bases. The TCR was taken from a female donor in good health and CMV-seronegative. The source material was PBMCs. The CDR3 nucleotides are TGTGCCAGCTTGACAGGGAACATGAACACTGAAGCTTTCTTT. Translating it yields CASLTGNMNTEAFF.